This entry lists 9 T cell receptor beta chains sequenced from one sample in a study of regulatory T cells in long-lasting Graves disease. Combining iRepertoire HTBI primers with Arm-PCR of CDR3 regions, the authors built TCR beta libraries. MiXCR was run by TCRdb on the multiplex PCR reads, yielding one entry per CDR3 protein. The repertoire holds approximately 400,000 distinct CDR3 sequences, with around 21% as singletons. The sample's time point: persistent/refractory GD, antithyroid drugs over 5 years with positive TRAb. TCR sequences were obtained from RNA taken from PBMCs. Source: peripheral blood mononuclear cells (PBMCs), taken when the disease was refractory, from a patient treated with antithyroid drugs. Receptors originate from a female donor with Graves disease.

This clonotype was seen repeatedly, ten times or more. The chain joins TRBV28 to TRBJ2-7; perhaps D is TRBD1 or TRBD2 (5 bases each). The CDR3 is 14 amino acids. Germline V gene data show CDR1 as MDHEN and CDR2 as SYDVKM. Deletions cut 2 bases from V and 3 bases from J, with 11 bases between. This CDR3 reads CASSLGKGSYEQYF. CDR3 sequence (DNA): TGTGCCAGCAGTTTAGGGAAGGGGAGCTACGAGCAGTACTTC.

A few counts support this clonotype. The chain employs TRBV12-5 and TRBJ2-2; D not resolved. The CDR3 is 13 amino acids. CDR1 and CDR2 from the germline V gene are LGHNT and FRNRAP. Trimming cost V 4 bases and J 5 bases, with 8 bases left between them. The CDR3 nucleotides read TGTGCTAGTGGTTCGCTGGGGACCGGGGAGCTGTTTTTT. This translates into CASGSLGTGELFF.

This clonotype occurred a few times. A much more abundant neighbour one base away suggests this may be a read error. The chain recombines TRBV12-3 or TRBV12-4 with TRBJ2-7; TRBD2 agrees at 8 bases. The CDR3 consists of 13 residues. In nucleotides, the CDR3 is TGTGCCAGCATTTTAGTGTCTAGCGGGGAGCAGTACTTC. It is translated as CASILVSSGEQYF.

This clonotype was recorded a few times. The CDR3 bases are TGTGCCAGCAGTGAATTCAGGGGCCACGAGCAGTACTTC. Its translation is CASSEFRGHEQYF. The chain couples TRBV2 to TRBJ2-7; TRBD1 might be the D (6 bases). Germline CDR1 and CDR2: SNHLY and FYNNEI. The CDR3 is 13 amino acids. Trimming took 2 bases from V and 5 from J, leaving 10 bases between them.

V usage is TRBV28 and J usage is TRBJ1-2; D unresolved. The CDR3 runs 15 residues. Germline CDR1 reads MDHEN; CDR2 reads SYDVKM. Trimming left V 8 bases short and J 2 bases short, with 18 bases between. CDR3 nucleotides: TGTGCCAGCCGCACTCTAGAGCTGGTAAACTATGGCTACACCTTC. Residues: CASRTLELVNYGYTF.

This clonotype was detected many times. This chain connects TRBV2 to TRBJ2-6; 13 bases are a match to TRBD2. CDR3 length: 18 residues. The germline V gene has CDR1 SNHLY and CDR2 FYNNEI. V gave up 6 bases and J gave up 5 bases; unmatched junction bases: 10. CDR3 region: CASSERTSGSGWANVLTF. CDR3 in DNA: TGTGCCAGCAGCGAAAGGACTAGCGGGAGTGGCTGGGCCAACGTCCTGACTTTC.

The rearrangement joins TRBV7-9 to TRBJ2-7; D gene uncertain. The V end lost 5 bases, the J end lost 3 bases, and 8 bases lay between the germline ends. Germline V gives CDR1 SEHNR, CDR2 FQNEAQ (reference sequence). This CDR3 contains 12 residues. CDR3 in amino acids: CASSPQNYEQYF. In DNA form, the CDR3 reads TGTGCCAGCAGCCCCCAGAACTACGAGCAGTACTTC.

The chain carries TRBV15 and TRBJ2-7; the D gene is possibly TRBD2 (5 bases). V was cut by 4 bases and J by 6 bases, with 16 bases left in between. CDR1 and CDR2 from the germline V gene are LNHNV and YYDKDF (reference sequence). The CDR3 loop spans 14 amino acids. The CDR3 loop reads CATSTGSGLGEQYF. As DNA, the CDR3 is TGTGCCACCAGCACGGGCTCGGGGTTGGGCGAGCAGTACTTC.

This clonotype was observed at least ten times. The V and J genes are TRBV2 and TRBJ2-7; 10 positions agree with TRBD1. Germline V CDR1 and CDR2: SNHLY, FYNNEI. The CDR3 extends over 15 amino acids. V was pared by 6 bases and J by 7 bases, with 12 bases of the junction left unmatched. CDR3 region: CASSGSGTGVGEQYF. The CDR3 coding sequence is TGTGCCAGCAGCGGTTCCGGGACAGGGGTTGGGGAGCAGTACTTC. Combining the CDR3 with reference TRBV2 and TRBJ2-7 gives the whole variable domain EPEVTQTPSHQVTQMGQEVILRCVPISNHLYFYWYRQILGQKVEFLVSFYNNEISEKSEIFDDQFSVERPDGSNFTLKIRSTKLEDSAMYFCASSGSGTGVGEQYFGPGTRLTVT.